This TCR beta chain was observed in a study of CD8 T cells in ankylosing spondylitis. Points from the study as a whole: Clones linked to disease were reported to show significant enrichment in matched ankylosing spondylitis synovial fluid.

CDR1 SEHNR and CDR2 FQNEAQ come from the germline V gene (reference sequence). CDR3 size: 15 residues. Trimming left V 7 bases short and J 5 bases short, with 18 bases between. Concerning this clonotype itself: Its target is unknown.

Each TCR beta library was made by quantitative 5'-RACE that incorporated molecular barcodes. MiXCR, run by TCRdb on the 5' RACE reads, gives a single entry per CDR3 protein. The sample lists under 250,000 distinct CDR3 sequences; about 10% were seen once. Sequencing was carried out using blood, either unsorted or a sorted T cell fraction (not recorded which). The clonotype was recovered from a male donor with ankylosing spondylitis or in good health (not recorded which). The chain couples TRBV7-9 to TRBJ2-1; D possibly corresponds to TRBD1 (6 bases). CDR3 residues: CASNRDTKTNNEQFF. The DNA of the CDR3 is TGTGCCAGCAACCGGGACACCAAAACAAACAATGAGCAGTTCTTC.